Listed below are T cell receptor beta chains from one sample, sequenced in a study of T cell repertoires in cytomegalovirus infection. TCRdb passed the reads through MiXCR, listing each CDR3 protein once. The sample records roughly 120,000 distinct CDR3 sequences, about 30% being singletons. These receptors lack a known antigen. This specimen consisted of CD8+ T cells from cultured PBMCs, obtained from culture after CMV antigen stimulation. These receptors all come from a human donor in good health (CMV status not recorded). Some clones in this sample may be carry-over from other donors' samples. The CDR3 runs from the conserved cysteine through the conserved F or W. D genes are given only for firm matches. For some rows the clone size is stated as once, few or many, or as a class when expanded; others skip it.

.	TRBV2	10	TRBJ2-7	.	TGTGCCACCTATACCTACGAGCAGTACTTC	CATYTYEQYF
.	TRBV5-6	12	TRBJ2-1	.	TGTGCCAGCAGCTTGGGGGAAAATGAGCAGTTCTTC	CASSLGENEQFF
few	TRBV7-9	14	TRBJ2-7	TRBD2	TGTGCCAGCAGCTCGGTGCGGGGGACCTACGAGCAGTACTTC	CASSSVRGTYEQYF
.	TRBV7-9	15	TRBJ2-7	.	TGTGCCAGCAGCTTAGAAGGGAGGATATCCTACGAGCAGTACTTC	CASSLEGRISYEQYF
.	TRBV7-4	17	TRBJ1-1	.	TGTGCCAGCAGCCCGGGAGGTGGGGGAAGAATGAACACTGAAGCTTTCTTT	CASSPGGGGRMNTEAFF
few	TRBV20-1	14	TRBJ2-1	.	TGCAGTGCTAGCTTGGGTTTCTCCTACAATGAGCAGTTCTTC	CSASLGFSYNEQFF
many	TRBV5-1	13	TRBJ1-1	.	TGCGCCAGCAGCTTTGGTGGGAACACTGAAGCTTTCTTT	CASSFGGNTEAFF
.	TRBV7-2	16	TRBJ2-1	.	TGTGCCAGCAGCTTCCTCGTGGGCGATTACCTTGAGACCCAGTTCTTC	CASSFLVGDYLETQFF
many	TRBV28	16	TRBJ2-1	.	TGTGCCAGCAGTTTATTGGGGGGGGGCAGGGTGGATGAGCAGTTCTTC	CASSLLGGGRVDEQFF
.	TRBV7-9	11	TRBJ2-7	TRBD1	TGTGCCAGCAGCCGGACAGGCGAGCAGTACTTC	CASSRTGEQYF
many	TRBV20-1	15	TRBJ2-5	TRBD2	TGCAGTGCGACTTCACTAGCGGGGGACCAAGAGACCCAGTACTTC	CSATSLAGDQETQYF
few	TRBV9	15	TRBJ1-2	.	TGTGCCAGCAGCACCGGCGGGGGTTGGAACTATGGCTACACCTTC	CASSTGGGWNYGYTF